This TCR beta chain is from a study of preoperative IRX-2 immunotherapy in early breast cancer. Using immunoSEQ multiplex PCR, the repertoire was profiled, and TCRdb retains in-frame clones only, with some absent. The sample contains roughly 3,300 clones, roughly 78% of which appear only once. Treatment: preoperative locoregional IRX-2 cytokine immunotherapy. This phase Ib study tested locoregional IRX-2 cytokine immunotherapy given before surgery. Sequencing was performed on tumor tissue, taken after IRX-2 immunotherapy. This TCR came from a human donor with breast cancer.

CDR3 sequence reads: CASSLGQNTDTQYF. CDR3 sequence (DNA): TGTGCCAGCAGTCTAGGGCAGAACACAGATACGCAGTATTTT. V is TRBV11-3 and J is TRBJ2-3; D call uncertain. The CDR3 is 14 residues long. Germline lookup yields CDR1 SGHNT and CDR2 YENEEA. Trimming stripped 6 bases from V and 2 bases from J, with 12 bases between.